Detailed here is one TCR beta chain. The antigen it binds to is not known. No clone much larger than this one lies a single base away; base qualities are absent. The germline V gene gives CDR1 as ENHRY and CDR2 as SYGVKD. The cysteine opens and the phenylalanine closes a CDR3 of 14 amino acids. The retained sequence is limited to the CDR3, 42 bases, with the frame set at the first base. V sheds 3 bases and J sheds 3 bases, leaving 9 bases between their ends. The sample belongs to a study of vaccination and CD4 T cells after COVID-19 (dated by TCRdb to between 2021 and 2024). In the study overall: Convalescent patients had a positive SARS-CoV-2 result on nasal swab PCR, and of these patients, some 10 had mild disease and one had severe disease. Control cultures used a CEFX viral epitope pool as positive control, an HIV-1 Nef peptide pool as negative control, or no peptide. Participants received two doses of either the Pfizer-BioNTech BNT162b2 vaccine (n=8) or the Moderna mRNA-1273 vaccine (n=2). For stimulating the cultures, overlapping spike peptide pools were used, derived from SARS-CoV-2 as well as from the common cold coronaviruses HCoV-NL63, HCoV-OC43 and HCoV-229E. Post-vaccine blood samples were collected a median of approximately 72 days after the second vaccine dose, ranging from about 13 to 241 days. Post-COVID blood samples from convalescent patients were collected a median of roughly 100 days after diagnosis, with a range of about 35 to 161 days. The convalescent cohort included six males and four females, with two Hispanic individuals, seven Caucasians, two Asians and one multiracial person. The spike-specific CD4+ TCR repertoire was compared before and after mRNA vaccination in over nine COVID-19 convalescent patients and several infection-naive healthy vaccine recipients. Here is what the overall study found, with its caveats: The number of convalescent patients in the study was relatively small, and the study did not examine early timepoints following natural infection. Nearly all vaccine-specific clones in convalescent patients (304 of 307) were mono-reactive for SARS-CoV-2 spike rather than cross-reactive with common cold coronaviruses. The median number of SARS-CoV-2-reactive clonotypes rose from approximately 20 after infection to roughly 38 after vaccination, but the change was not significant. In convalescent patients, a median around 83% of post-vaccine SARS-CoV-2-reactive clones were detected only after vaccination, and vaccine-specific priming was suggested by this finding.

Libraries were built with PCR. At the Johns Hopkins FTIC core, DNA from the cultured CD4+ T cells underwent TCR sequencing with the Oncomine TCR Beta short-read assay. The QIAamp micro DNA kit was used to extract genomic DNA from the cultured CD4+ T cells. Oncomine TCR Beta libraries made from cultured CD4+ T cells were pooled using unique dual indexes and sequenced on an Illumina iSeq 100. Per the source publication's procedure: Non-productive sequences were filtered out, and CDR3s that did not start with C, did not end with F or W, or were shorter than 7 amino acids were discarded. The MANAFEST web application was used to identify antigen-specific clonotypes by comparing peptide-stimulated wells against reference wells and other culture wells. For a clone to be called positive, the clone needed an FDR below 0.05, an odds ratio above 5, and a productive frequency above 0.1% in at least two of three replicate wells. A clonotype was classed as cross-reactive if the clonotype showed significant expansion both in SARS-CoV-2 spike wells and in at least one common cold coronavirus spike condition. CDR3 homology was assessed with Levenshtein distances (stringdist) and unrooted phylogenetic trees (ape) in R version 3.6.1. Using fastp at Q25 and MiXCR, TCRdb reprocessed the public reads and kept productive beta chains. Identical CDR3 protein sequences are pooled into one entry, listed with their most common genes and DNA. For this entry, the V and J calls and clone size follow TCRdb and not the study's own pipeline. Within this sample are 5,500 to 7,000 distinct CDR3 sequences, with about 17% of them counted one time only. The top ten clonotypes cover more than 20% of the sample.

This specimen's treatment or condition label, per the study, means: roughly nine-day PBMC culture with coronavirus spike peptide pools or control peptides (ViraFEST assay). The study used the ViraFEST assay, which expanded antigen-specific T cells with peptide pools and then identified expanded clonotypes by TCR sequencing. Positive SARS-CoV-2 PCR tests in the convalescent patients dated from March to December 2020, before Alpha, Beta and Delta variants emerged in the United States. About 2 million PBMCs per well were cultured in IMDM with 5% human AB serum and 8.5 to 10 IU/ml IL-2, plus 10 ug/ml peptide pools. Half of the culture medium was replaced with fresh IL-2-containing medium on days 3 and 7. After roughly nine days of culture, CD4+ T cells were isolated by negative selection using the EasySep CD4+ T cell isolation kit. Ficoll-Paque Plus gradient centrifugation was used to isolate PBMCs from whole blood, and the isolated PBMCs were then either used fresh or cryopreserved at -140C. Each culture condition was generally run in triplicate wells.

The sequencing input was CD4+ T cells from blood, cultured in vitro. This receptor was obtained from a human donor who had recovered from COVID-19. The chain is encoded by TRBV10-3 joined to TRBJ2-1; D gene: possibly TRBD2, on 6 matching bases. The sequenced DNA is TGTGCCATCAGTGACACGGGGGACTACAATGAGCAGTTCTTC. This translates into CAISDTGDYNEQFF.